The clone carrying this T cell receptor (beta chain) was detected only a few times. This record belongs to a study of blood T cell repertoires in COVID-19. At the level of the study: Sample material is recorded as cDNA or gDNA derived from T cells, B-cell-depleted T cells, or PBMCs.

This CDR3 has 12 amino acids. Unmatched junction bases numbered 3, after V lost 6 bases and J lost 7 bases. Germline-derived CDR1 and CDR2 are MNHEY and SMNVEV (reference sequence). The table came from immunoSEQ multiplex PCR; TCRdb's copy has only in-frame clones and leaves some out. Among more than 100,000 clones, more than 75% were seen once, and the ten largest hold around 3.6%. The chain joins TRBV27 to TRBJ2-1; 7 nucleotides line up with TRBD1. Specimen: peripheral blood. This TCR was recovered from a woman between 55 and 75 years old with acute or convalescent COVID-19. CDR3 DNA: TGTGCCAGCAGGGACAGGAGAAATGAGCAGTTCTTC. This translates into CASRDRRNEQFF.